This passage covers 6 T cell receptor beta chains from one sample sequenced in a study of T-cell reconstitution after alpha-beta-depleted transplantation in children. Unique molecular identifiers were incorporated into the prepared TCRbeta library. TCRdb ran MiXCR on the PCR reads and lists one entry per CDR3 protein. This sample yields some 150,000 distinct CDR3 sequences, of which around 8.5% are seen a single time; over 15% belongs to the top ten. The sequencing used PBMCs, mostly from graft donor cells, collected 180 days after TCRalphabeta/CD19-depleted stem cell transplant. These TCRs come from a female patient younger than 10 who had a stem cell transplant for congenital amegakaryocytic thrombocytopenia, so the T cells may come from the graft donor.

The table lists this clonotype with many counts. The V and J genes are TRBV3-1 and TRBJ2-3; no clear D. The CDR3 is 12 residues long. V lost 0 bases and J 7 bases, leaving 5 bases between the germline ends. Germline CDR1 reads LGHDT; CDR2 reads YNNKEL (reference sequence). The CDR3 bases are TGTGCCAGCAGCCAAGACAGCCATACGCAGTATTTT. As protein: CASSQDSHTQYF.

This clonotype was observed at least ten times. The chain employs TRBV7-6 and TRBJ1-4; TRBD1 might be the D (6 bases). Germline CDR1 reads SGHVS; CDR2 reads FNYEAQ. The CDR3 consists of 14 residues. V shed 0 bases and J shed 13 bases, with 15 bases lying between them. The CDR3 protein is CASSLASGGGGLFF. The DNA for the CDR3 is TGTGCCAGCAGCTTAGCCAGTGGGGGCGGGGGACTGTTTTTT. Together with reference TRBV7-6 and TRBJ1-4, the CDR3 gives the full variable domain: GAGVSQSPRYKVTKRGQDVALRCDPISGHVSLYWYRQALGQGPEFLTYFNYEAQQDKSGLPNDRFSAERPEGSISTLTIQRTEQRDSAMYRCASSLASGGGGLFFGSGTQLSVL.

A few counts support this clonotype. CDR3 sequence (DNA): TGTGCCACCAGTGACTCGCGGGGCGATTACACAGATACGCAGTATTTT. Its protein product is CATSDSRGDYTDTQYF. The chain joins TRBV24-1 to TRBJ2-3; TRBD2 is a possible D gene (6 bases). V dropped 4 bases and J dropped 2 bases, with 15 bases sitting between them. The CDR3 totals 16 residues. Germline lookup yields CDR1 KGHDR and CDR2 SFDVKD.

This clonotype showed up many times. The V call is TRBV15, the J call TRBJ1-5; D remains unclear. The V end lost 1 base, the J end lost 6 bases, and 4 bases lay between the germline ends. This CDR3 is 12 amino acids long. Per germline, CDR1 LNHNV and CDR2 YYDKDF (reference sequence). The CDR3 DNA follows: TGTGCCACCAGCAGAGTCGGTCAGCCCCAGCATTTT. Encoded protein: CATSRVGQPQHF.

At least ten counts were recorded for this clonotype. The DNA for the CDR3 is TGTGCCAGCAGCCCAGGACGGGAGGGGAACGAGCAGTACTTC. It encodes CASSPGREGNEQYF. This chain connects TRBV7-9 to TRBJ2-7; 8 nucleotides align to TRBD2. The CDR3 sequence is 14 residues long. Germline V gene sequence: CDR1 SEHNR, CDR2 FQNEAQ (reference sequence). The V and J ends lost 5 bases and 5 bases, in that order; junction bases with no gene match: 8.

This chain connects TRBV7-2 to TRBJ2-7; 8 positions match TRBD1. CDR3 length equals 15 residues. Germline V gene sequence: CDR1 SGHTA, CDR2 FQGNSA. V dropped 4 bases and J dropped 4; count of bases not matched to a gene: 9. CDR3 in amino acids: CASSSDGTGGYEQYF. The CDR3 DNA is TGTGCCAGCAGCTCCGATGGGACAGGCGGGTACGAGCAGTACTTC.